This T cell receptor beta chain is drawn from a study of cytomegalovirus exposure and HLA in healthy donors. Measured with immunoSEQ multiplex PCR; TCRdb has only the in-frame clones, and not every one. The sample lists over 250,000 clones, 86% occurring once. This CDR3 has 14 residues. CDR1 is SEHNR, CDR2 FQNEAQ, per germline (reference sequence). V gave up 1 base and J gave up 5 bases, with 11 bases separating them. The specimen was PBMCs. This TCR was sampled from a young woman in good health and CMV-seronegative. V usage is TRBV7-9 and J usage is TRBJ2-5; D might be TRBD2 (6 bases). CDR3 in amino acids: CASSLGRGGETQYF. CDR3 DNA: TGTGCCAGCAGCTTAGGACGGGGAGGCGAGACCCAGTACTTC.